This T cell receptor beta chain was found in a study of T cells in pancreatic ductal adenocarcinoma. TCRdb's table, derived via immunoSEQ multiplex PCR, lists solely in-frame clones and lacks some. The sample yields about 17,000 clones, about nine tenths seen once. Findings of the study overall: Tumor samples had fewer productive templates and approximately 8.2-fold fewer unique clonotypes than blood.

Surgery without prior neoadjuvant therapy was the treatment of the selected pancreatic ductal adenocarcinoma patients. This CDR3 is 19 amino acids long. J lost 0 bases, V lost 3 bases, and 12 bases had no gene match. Per germline, CDR1 SGHKS and CDR2 YYEKEE (reference sequence). Comment on this clone: The antigen remains unidentified.

The chain links TRBV5-5 to TRBJ1-3; 10 bases align to TRBD1. This clonotype originated in a human donor with pancreatic ductal adenocarcinoma. The sample taken for sequencing was PBMCs. CDR3 bases: TGTGCCAGCAGCTCAGCCCCACCGGGACAGGGGATCTCTGGAAACACCATATATTTT. Its protein is CASSSAPPGQGISGNTIYF.